Reported below is one T cell receptor (beta chain). This sample is drawn from a study of OX40 agonist ivuxolimab in advanced cancers. Across the study: The mean age was approximately 60 years, ranging from about 23 to 79, with less than 90% of participants male.

Repertoires were generated with immunoSEQ multiplex PCR, while TCRdb's copy carries only in-frame clones and drops some. This sample has approximately 74,000 clones; over 75% occur once, and the top ten carry around 0.5%. Sequenced here: CD4+ or CD8+ T cells sorted from blood, sampled in a trial of the OX40 agonist ivuxolimab. This TCR came from an adult with an advanced solid tumor such as melanoma, head and neck, liver or kidney cancer.

CDR3 in amino acids: CASSYQGMNTEAFF. The CDR3 DNA sequence: TGTGCCAGCAGTTACCAGGGGATGAACACTGAAGCTTTCTTT. The J gene is TRBJ1-1, the V gene TRBV6-6; possible D gene TRBD1, 6 bases. V was cut by 2 bases and J by 0 bases, with 7 bases left in between. Germline CDR1 MNHNY, CDR2 SVGAGI (reference sequence). The CDR3 is made up of 14 amino acids.